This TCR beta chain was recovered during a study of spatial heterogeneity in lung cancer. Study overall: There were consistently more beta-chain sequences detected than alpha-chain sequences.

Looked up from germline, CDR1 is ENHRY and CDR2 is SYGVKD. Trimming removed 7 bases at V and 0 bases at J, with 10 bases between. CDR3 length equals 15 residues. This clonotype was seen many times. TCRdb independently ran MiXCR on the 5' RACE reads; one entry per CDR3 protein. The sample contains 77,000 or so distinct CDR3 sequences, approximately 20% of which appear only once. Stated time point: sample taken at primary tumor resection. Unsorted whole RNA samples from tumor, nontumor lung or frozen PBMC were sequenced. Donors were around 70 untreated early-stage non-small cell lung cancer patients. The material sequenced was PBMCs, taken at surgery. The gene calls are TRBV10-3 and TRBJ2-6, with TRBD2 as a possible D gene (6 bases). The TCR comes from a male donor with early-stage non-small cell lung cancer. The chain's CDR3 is CAIKGTGSGANVLTF. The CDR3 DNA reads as TGTGCCATCAAGGGGACTGGCTCTGGGGCCAACGTCCTGACTTTC.